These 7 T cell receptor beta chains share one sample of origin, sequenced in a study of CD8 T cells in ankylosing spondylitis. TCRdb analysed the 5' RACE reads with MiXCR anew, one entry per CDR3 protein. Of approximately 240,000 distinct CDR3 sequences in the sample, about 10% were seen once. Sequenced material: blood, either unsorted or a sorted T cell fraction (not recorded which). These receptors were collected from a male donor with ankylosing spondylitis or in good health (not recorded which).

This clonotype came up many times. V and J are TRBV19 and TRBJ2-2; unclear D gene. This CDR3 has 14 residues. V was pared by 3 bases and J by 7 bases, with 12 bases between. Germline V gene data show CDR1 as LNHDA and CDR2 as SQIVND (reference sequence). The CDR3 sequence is CASSITSRSGELFF. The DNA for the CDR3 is TGTGCCAGTAGTATCACTTCGCGAAGCGGGGAGCTGTTTTTT.

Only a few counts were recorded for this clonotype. This CDR3 is CASSEAGGGASDTQYF. The CDR3, as DNA: TGTGCCAGCAGTGAAGCTGGGGGGGGGGCCTCAGATACGCAGTATTTT. This sequence joins TRBV6-1 and TRBJ2-3, with D tentatively TRBD2 (7 bases). This CDR3 comprises 16 residues. V lost 0 bases and J lost 4, with 14 bases in between. CDR1 is MNHNS and CDR2 is SASEGT in the germline V gene.

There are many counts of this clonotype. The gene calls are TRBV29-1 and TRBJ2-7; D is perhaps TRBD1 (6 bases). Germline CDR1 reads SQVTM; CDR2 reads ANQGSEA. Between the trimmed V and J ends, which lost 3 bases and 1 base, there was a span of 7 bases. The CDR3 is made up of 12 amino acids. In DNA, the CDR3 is TGCAGCGTTGAGGACAGATCCTACGAGCAGTACTTC. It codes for CSVEDRSYEQYF.

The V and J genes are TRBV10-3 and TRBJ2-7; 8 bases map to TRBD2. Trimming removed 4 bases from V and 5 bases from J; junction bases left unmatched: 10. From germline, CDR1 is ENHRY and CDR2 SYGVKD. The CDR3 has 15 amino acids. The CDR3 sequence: CAISGGSGRAHEQYF. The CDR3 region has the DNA TGTGCCATCAGTGGAGGGAGCGGGAGAGCCCACGAGCAGTACTTC.

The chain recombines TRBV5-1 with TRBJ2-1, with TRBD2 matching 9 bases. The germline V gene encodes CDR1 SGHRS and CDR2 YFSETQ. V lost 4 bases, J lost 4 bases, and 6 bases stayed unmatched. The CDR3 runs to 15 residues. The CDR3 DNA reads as TGCGCCAGCAGCAACGCGGGGGGGGTTTACAATGAGCAGTTCTTC. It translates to CASSNAGGVYNEQFF.

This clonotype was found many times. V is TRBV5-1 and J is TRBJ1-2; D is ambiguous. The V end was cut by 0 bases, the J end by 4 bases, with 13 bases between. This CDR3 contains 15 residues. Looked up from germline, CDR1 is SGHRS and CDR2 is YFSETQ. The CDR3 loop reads CASSLDRLRGYGYTF. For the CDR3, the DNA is TGCGCCAGCAGCTTGGACCGCCTCCGGGGCTATGGCTACACCTTC. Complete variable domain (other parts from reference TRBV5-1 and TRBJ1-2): KAGVTQTPRYLIKTRGQQVTLSCSPISGHRSVSWYQQTPGQGLQFLFEYFSETQRNKGNFPGRFSGRQFSNSRSEMNVSTLELGDSALYLCASSLDRLRGYGYTFGSGTRLTVV.

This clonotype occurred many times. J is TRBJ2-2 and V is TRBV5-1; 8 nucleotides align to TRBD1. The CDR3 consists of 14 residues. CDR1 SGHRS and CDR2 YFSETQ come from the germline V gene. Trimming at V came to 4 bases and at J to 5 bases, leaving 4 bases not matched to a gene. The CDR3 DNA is TGCGCCAGCAGCGTGACAGGGGTAACCGGGGAGCTGTTTTTT. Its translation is CASSVTGVTGELFF.